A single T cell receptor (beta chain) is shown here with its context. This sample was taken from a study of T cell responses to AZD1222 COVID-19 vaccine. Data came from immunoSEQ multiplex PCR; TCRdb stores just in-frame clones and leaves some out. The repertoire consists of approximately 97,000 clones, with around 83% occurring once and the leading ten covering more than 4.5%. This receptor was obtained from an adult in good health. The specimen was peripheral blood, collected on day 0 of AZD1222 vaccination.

CDR3 DNA: TGCGCCAGCAGCGCCGGACAGGGCCAGCCCCAGCATTTT. It codes for CASSAGQGQPQHF. The V gene is TRBV5-1, the J gene TRBJ1-5; TRBD1 matches 8 bases. The CDR3 is 13 residues long. Per germline, CDR1 SGHRS and CDR2 YFSETQ. J was trimmed by 7 bases and V by 4 bases; bases with no gene match: 4.